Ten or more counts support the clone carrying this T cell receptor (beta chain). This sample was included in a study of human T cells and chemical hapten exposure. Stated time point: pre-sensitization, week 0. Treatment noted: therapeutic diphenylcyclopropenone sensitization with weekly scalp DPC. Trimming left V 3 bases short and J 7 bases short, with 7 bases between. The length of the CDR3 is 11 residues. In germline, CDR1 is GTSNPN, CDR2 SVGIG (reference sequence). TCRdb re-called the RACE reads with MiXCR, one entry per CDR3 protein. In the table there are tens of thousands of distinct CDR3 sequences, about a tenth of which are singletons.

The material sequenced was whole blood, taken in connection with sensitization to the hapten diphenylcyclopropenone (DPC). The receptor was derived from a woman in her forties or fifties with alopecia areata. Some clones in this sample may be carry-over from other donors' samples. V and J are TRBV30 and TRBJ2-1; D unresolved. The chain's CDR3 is CAWSRVNEQFF. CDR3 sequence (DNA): TGTGCCTGGAGCCGAGTAAATGAGCAGTTCTTC.